This T cell receptor beta chain comes out of a study of CD8+ T cells in alopecia areata. T lymphocytes (CD4+ and CD8+) were sorted from PBMCs. This clone was counted a few times. Antigen specificity is unknown. Findings and caveats of the study: Among the cells sequenced in scalp samples are also the resident alphabeta T cells of normal skin.

As the sequencing template, cDNA was produced by extracting RNA and reverse transcribing it. Some clones are missing from TCRdb's copy, which holds only in-frame ones; the method was immunoSEQ multiplex PCR. The sample contains roughly 100,000 clones, roughly half of which appear only once. Trimming stripped 0 bases from V and 4 bases from J, with 10 bases between. CDR1 is SGHDT, CDR2 YYEEEE, per germline. The CDR3 consists of 14 residues. This TCR derives from a human donor in good health. Source material: CD4+ T cells sorted from blood. J is TRBJ2-5 and V is TRBV5-6; weak D call: TRBD1 (5 bases). CDR3 nucleotides: TGTGCCAGCAGCTTGGAGGCTAGGGGAGAGACCCAGTACTTC. Translating gives CASSLEARGETQYF.